This T cell receptor (beta chain) was recorded in a study of CD4 and CD8 cells across lung adenocarcinoma regions. This clonotype has only a few counts. TCRdb independently ran MiXCR on the PCR reads; one entry per CDR3 protein. The sample contains about 12,000 distinct CDR3 sequences, approximately 50% of which appear only once. The germline V gene has CDR1 MNHEY and CDR2 SVGAGI. Deletions cut 0 bases from V and 10 bases from J, with 13 bases between. The CDR3 is made up of 14 amino acids. The patients had localized lung adenocarcinoma, a non-small cell subtype. The chain combines TRBV6-5 with TRBJ2-1; no reliable D call. Sequences were obtained from CD8+ T cells from the margin of a lung tumor. This TCR derives from a male donor with lung adenocarcinoma. The CD4 and CD8 labels of this study may be unreliable. In DNA, the CDR3 is TGTGCCAGCAGTTACTCGGGCAAACCCTACGAGCAGTTCTTC. It translates to CASSYSGKPYEQFF.